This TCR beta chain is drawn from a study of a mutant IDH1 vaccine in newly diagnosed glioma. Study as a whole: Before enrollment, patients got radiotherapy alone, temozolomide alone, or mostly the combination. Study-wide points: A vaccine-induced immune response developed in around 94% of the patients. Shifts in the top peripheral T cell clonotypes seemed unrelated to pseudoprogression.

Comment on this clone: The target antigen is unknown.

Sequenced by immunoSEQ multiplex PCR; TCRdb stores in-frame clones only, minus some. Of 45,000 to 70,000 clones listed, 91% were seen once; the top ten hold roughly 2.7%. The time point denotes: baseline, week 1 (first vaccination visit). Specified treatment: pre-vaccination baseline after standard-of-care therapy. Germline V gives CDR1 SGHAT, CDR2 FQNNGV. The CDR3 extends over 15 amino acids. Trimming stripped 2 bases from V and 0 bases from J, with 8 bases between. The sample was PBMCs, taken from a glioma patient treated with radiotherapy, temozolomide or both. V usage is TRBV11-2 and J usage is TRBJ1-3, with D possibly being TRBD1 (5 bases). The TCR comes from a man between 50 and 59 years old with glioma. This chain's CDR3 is CASSLSRGSGNTIYF. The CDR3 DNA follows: TGTGCCAGCAGCTTATCTAGGGGCTCTGGAAACACCATATATTTT.